This T cell receptor (beta chain) originates from a study of regulatory T cells in long-lasting Graves disease. Study results and caveats: There were preferences for TRBV28, TRBJ1-2 and TRBJ2-5 in persistent disease. Persistent Graves' patients had lower TCR diversity than newly diagnosed ones.

The CDR3 consists of 14 residues. V shed 5 bases, J shed 2 bases, and the junction held 4 bases outside the gene matches. Germline V gene sequence: CDR1 SGHVS, CDR2 FNYEAQ. According to the study, TCR beta libraries were built with iRepertoire HTBI primers and CDR3-region Arm-PCR. Per the authors' pipeline: In the combined samples, approximately 64 TRBV and fewer than 15 TRBJ segments were identified. TCRdb re-called the multiplex PCR reads with MiXCR, one entry per CDR3 protein. What appears here as the V and J calls and clone size reflects TCRdb's work, not the paper's. The sample includes about 540,000 distinct CDR3 sequences, 13% of them seen just once. Time point defined: newly diagnosed GD, antithyroid drugs for less than 3 months. Extracted RNA from PBMCs served as the source of the TCR library. This clonotype was detected ten times or more. Antigen: not known. Another study also made use of these data, one on T cells in Graves' hyperthyroidism and ophthalmopathy.

The receptor's source is a man under 40 with Graves disease. The specimen was peripheral blood mononuclear cells (PBMCs), collected at new diagnosis, from a patient treated with antithyroid drugs. This chain links TRBV7-6 with TRBJ2-5; 8 positions agree with TRBD1. The CDR3 nucleotides read TGTGCCAGCAGCATTGGGACAGGTCAAGAGACCCAGTACTTC. Residues: CASSIGTGQETQYF.